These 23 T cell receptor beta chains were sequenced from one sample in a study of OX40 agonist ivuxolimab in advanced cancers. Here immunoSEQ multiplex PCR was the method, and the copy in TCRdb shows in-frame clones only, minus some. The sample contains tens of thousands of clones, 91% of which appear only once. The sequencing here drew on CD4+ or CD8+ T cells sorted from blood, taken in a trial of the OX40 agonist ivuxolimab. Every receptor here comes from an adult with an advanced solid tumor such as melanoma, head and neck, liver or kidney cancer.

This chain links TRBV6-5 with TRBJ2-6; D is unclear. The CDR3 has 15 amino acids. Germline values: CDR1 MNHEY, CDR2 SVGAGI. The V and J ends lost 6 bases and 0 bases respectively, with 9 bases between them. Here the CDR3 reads CASSLLNSGANVLTF. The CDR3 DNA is TGTGCCAGCAGCCTGCTTAACTCTGGGGCCAACGTCCTGACTTTC.

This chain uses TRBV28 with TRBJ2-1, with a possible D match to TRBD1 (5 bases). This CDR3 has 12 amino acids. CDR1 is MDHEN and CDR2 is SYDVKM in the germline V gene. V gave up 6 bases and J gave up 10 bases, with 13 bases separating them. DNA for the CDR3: TGTGCCAGCAGCCCCCCCCACAGGGAGCAGTTCTTC. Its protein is CASSPPHREQFF.

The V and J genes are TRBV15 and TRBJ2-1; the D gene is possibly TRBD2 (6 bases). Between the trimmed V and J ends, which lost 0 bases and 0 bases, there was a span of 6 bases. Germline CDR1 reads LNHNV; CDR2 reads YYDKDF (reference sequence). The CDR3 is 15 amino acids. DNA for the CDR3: TGTGCCACCAGCAGAGAGGGACTCTCCTACAATGAGCAGTTCTTC. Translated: CATSREGLSYNEQFF.

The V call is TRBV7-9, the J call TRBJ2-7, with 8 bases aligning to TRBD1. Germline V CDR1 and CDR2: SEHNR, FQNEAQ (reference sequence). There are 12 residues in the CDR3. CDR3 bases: TGTGCTGTGGACAGGGCCTCTTACGAGCAGTACTTC. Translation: CAVDRASYEQYF.

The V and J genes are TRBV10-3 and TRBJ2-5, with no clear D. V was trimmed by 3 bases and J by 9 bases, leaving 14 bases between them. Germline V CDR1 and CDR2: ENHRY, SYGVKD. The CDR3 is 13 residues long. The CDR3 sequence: CAISEGQMASQYF. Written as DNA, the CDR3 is TGTGCCATCAGTGAAGGGCAAATGGCATCCCAGTACTTC.

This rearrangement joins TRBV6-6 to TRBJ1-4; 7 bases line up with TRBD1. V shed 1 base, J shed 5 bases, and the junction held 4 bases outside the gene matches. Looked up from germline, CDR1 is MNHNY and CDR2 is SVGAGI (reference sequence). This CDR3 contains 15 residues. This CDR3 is CASSYFGTVNEKLFF. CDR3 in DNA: TGTGCCAGCAGTTACTTTGGGACAGTGAATGAAAAACTGTTTTTT.

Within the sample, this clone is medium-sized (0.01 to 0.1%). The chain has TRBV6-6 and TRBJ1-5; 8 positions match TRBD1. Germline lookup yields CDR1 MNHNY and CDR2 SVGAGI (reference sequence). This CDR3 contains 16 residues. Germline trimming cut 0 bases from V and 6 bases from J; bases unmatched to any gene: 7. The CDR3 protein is CASSYSGGQGGQPQHF. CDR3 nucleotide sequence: TGTGCCAGCAGTTACTCCGGAGGACAGGGCGGTCAGCCCCAGCATTTT.

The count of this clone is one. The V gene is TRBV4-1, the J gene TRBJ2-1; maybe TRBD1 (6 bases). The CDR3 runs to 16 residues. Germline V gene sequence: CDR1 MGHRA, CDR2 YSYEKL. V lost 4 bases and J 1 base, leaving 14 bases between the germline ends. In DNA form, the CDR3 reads TGCGCCAGCAGCCTAAGACAGGAGATATCCTACAATGAGCAGTTCTTC. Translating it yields CASSLRQEISYNEQFF.

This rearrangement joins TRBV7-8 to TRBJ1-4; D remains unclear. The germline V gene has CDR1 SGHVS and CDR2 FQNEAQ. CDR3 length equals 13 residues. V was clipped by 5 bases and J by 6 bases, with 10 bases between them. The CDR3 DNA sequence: TGTGCCAGCAGCCCAGGCGGATATGAAAAACTGTTTTTT. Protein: CASSPGGYEKLFF.

DNA for the CDR3: TGCGCCAGCAGCTTGGCCGTCGGGACCCCTGAGGACGAGCAGTACTTC. Encoded protein: CASSLAVGTPEDEQYF. The chain has TRBV5-1 and TRBJ2-7; D is tentatively TRBD1 or TRBD2 (5 bases each). CDR1 and CDR2 from the germline V gene are SGHRS and YFSETQ. Between the trimmed V and J ends, which lost 0 bases and 5 bases, there was a span of 18 bases. The CDR3 spans 16 residues.

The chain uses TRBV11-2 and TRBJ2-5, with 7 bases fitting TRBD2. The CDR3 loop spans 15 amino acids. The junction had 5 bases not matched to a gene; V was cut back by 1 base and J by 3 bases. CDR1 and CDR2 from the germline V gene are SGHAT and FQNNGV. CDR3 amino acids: CASSLGRGREETQYF. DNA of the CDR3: TGTGCCAGCAGCTTAGGCCGGGGGAGGGAAGAGACCCAGTACTTC.

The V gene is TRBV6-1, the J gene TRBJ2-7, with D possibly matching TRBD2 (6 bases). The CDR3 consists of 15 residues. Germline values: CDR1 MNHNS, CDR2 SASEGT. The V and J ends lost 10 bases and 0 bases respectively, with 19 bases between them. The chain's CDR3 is CAIRDRLEASYEQYF. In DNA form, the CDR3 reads TGTGCCATCAGGGACCGACTAGAGGCCTCCTACGAGCAGTACTTC.

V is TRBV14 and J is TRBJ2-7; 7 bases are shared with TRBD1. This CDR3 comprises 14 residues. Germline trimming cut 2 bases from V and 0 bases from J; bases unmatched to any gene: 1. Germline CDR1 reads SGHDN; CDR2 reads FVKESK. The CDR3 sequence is CASSQWDSSYEQYF. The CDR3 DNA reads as TGTGCCAGCAGCCAATGGGACAGCTCCTACGAGCAGTACTTC. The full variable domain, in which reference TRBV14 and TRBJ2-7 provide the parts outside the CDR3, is EAGVTQFPSHSVIEKGQTVTLRCDPISGHDNLYWYRRVMGKEIKFLLHFVKESKQDESGMPNNRFLAERTGGTYSTLKVQPAELEDSGVYFCASSQWDSSYEQYFGPGTRLTVT.

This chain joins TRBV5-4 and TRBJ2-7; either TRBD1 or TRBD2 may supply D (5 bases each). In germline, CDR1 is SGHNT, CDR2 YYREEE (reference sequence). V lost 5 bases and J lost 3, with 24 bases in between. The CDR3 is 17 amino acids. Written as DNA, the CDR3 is TGTGCCAGCAGTTCCCGTACTGTGGGGGACGGAGACTACGAGCAGTACTTC. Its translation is CASSSRTVGDGDYEQYF.

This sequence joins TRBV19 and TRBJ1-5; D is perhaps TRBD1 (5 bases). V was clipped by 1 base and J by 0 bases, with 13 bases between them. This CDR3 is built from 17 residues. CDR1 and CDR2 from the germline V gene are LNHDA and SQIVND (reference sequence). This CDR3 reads CASSIGGSWLSNQPQHF. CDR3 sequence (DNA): TGTGCCAGTAGTATAGGGGGGTCATGGCTTAGCAATCAGCCCCAGCATTTT.

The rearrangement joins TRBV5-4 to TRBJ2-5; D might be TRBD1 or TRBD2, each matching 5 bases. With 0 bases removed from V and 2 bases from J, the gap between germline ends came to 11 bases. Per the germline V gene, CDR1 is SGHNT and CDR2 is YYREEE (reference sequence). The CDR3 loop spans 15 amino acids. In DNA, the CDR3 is TGTGCCAGCAGCTTGGCCGGGGCGCGGCAAGAGACCCAGTACTTC. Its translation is CASSLAGARQETQYF.

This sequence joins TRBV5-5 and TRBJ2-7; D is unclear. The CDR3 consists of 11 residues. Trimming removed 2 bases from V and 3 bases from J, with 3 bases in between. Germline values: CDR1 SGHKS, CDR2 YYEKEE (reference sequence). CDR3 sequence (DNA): TGTGCCAGCAGCTTTCTCTACGAGCAGTACTTC. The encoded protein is CASSFLYEQYF.

In DNA form, the CDR3 reads TGCAGCGTTGAAGATTCCCGTGAAATTAGCACAGATACGCAGTATTTT. Translation gives CSVEDSREISTDTQYF. This chain uses TRBV29-1 with TRBJ2-3; unclear D gene. CDR1 is SQVTM, CDR2 ANQGSEA, per germline. The germline V and J ends were trimmed by 0 bases and 0 bases, with 13 bases remaining between them. The CDR3 has 16 amino acids.

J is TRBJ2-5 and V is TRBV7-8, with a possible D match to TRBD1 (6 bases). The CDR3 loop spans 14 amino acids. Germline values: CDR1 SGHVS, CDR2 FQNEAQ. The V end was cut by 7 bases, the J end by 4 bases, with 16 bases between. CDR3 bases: TGTGCCAGCACCCTTGGGGGCTTGGGAGAGACCCAGTACTTC. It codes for CASTLGGLGETQYF.

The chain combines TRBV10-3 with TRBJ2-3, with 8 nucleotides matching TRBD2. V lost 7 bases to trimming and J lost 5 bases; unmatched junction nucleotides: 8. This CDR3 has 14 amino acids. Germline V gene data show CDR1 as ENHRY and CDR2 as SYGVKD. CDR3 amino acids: CAIKPAREGDTQYF. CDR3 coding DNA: TGTGCCATCAAGCCCGCCCGGGAGGGAGATACGCAGTATTTT.

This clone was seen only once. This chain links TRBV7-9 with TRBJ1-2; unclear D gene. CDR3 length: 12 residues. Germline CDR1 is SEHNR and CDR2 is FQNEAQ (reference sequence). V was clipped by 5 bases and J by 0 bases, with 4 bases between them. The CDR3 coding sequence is TGTGCCAGCAGCCCAACTAACTATGGCTACACCTTC. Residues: CASSPTNYGYTF.

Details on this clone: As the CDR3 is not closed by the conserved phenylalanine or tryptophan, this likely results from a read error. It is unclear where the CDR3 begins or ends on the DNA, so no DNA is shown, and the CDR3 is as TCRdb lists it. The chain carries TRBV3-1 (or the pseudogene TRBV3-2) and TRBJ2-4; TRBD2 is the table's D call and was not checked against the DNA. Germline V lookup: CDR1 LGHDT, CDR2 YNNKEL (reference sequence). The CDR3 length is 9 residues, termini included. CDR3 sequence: CAKPCRGLV.

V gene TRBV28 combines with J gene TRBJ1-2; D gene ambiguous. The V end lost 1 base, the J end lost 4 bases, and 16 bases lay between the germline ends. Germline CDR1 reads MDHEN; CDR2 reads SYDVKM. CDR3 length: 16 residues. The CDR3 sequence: CASSLFGNPGSYGYTF. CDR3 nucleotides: TGTGCCAGCAGTTTATTTGGGAACCCTGGGTCCTATGGCTACACCTTC.